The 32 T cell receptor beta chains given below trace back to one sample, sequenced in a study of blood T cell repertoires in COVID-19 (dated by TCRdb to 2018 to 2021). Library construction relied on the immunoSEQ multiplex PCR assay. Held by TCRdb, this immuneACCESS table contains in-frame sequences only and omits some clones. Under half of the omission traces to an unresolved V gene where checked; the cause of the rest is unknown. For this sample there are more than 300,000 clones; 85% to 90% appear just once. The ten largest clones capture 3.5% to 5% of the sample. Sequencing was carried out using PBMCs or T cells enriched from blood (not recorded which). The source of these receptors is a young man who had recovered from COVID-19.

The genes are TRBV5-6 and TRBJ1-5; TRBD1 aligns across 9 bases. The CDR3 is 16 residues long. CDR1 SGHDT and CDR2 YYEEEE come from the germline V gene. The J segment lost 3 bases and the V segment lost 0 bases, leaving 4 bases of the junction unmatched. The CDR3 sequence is CASSLAGTGHNQPQHF. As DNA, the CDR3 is TGTGCCAGCAGCTTGGCAGGGACAGGGCACAATCAGCCCCAGCATTTT.

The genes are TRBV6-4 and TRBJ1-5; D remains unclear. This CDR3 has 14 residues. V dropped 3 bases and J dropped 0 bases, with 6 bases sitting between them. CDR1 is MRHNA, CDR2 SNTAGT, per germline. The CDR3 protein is CASSDSYSNQPQHF. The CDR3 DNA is TGTGCCAGCAGTGATTCGTATAGCAATCAGCCCCAGCATTTT.

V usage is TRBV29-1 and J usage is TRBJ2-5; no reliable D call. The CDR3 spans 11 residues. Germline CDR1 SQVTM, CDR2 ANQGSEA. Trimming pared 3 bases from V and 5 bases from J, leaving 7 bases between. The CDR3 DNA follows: TGCAGCGTTGACGCACTGGAGACCCAGTACTTC. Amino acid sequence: CSVDALETQYF.

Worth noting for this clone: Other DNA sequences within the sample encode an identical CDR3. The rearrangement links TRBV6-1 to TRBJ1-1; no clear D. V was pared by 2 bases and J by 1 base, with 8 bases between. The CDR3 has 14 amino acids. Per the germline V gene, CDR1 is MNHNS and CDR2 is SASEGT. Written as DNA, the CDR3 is TGTGCCAGCAGTGAATCCGGAGGGAACACTGAAGCTTTCTTT. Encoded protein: CASSESGGNTEAFF.

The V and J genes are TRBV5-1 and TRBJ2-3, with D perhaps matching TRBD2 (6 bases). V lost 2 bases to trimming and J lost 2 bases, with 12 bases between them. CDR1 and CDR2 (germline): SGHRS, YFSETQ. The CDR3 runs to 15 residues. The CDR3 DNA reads TGCGCCAGCAGCTTACTAGCTCCACCCACAGATACGCAGTATTTT. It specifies CASSLLAPPTDTQYF. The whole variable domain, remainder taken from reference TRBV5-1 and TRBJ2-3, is KAGVTQTPRYLIKTRGQQVTLSCSPISGHRSVSWYQQTPGQGLQFLFEYFSETQRNKGNFPGRFSGRQFSNSRSEMNVSTLELGDSALYLCASSLLAPPTDTQYFGPGTRLTVL.

The CDR3 coding sequence is TGCGCCAGCAGCTTGGAACTTTCCCTAGCGGGGGACTACGAGCAGTACTTC. This sequence encodes CASSLELSLAGDYEQYF. The rearrangement links TRBV5-1 to TRBJ2-7; 10 bases match TRBD2. Looked up from germline, CDR1 is SGHRS and CDR2 is YFSETQ. V trimming: 0 bases; J trimming: 3 bases; junction bases outside the gene matches: 9. CDR3 length: 17 residues.

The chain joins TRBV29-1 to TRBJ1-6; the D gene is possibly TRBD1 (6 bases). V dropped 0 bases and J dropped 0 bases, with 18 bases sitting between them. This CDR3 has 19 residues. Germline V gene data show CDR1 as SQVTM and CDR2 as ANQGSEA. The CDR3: CSVEDPVDTGSSYNSPLHF. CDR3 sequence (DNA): TGCAGCGTTGAAGATCCTGTTGACACAGGGAGCTCCTATAATTCACCCCTCCACTTT. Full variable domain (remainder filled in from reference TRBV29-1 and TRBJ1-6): SAVISQKPSRDICQRGTSLTIQCQVDSQVTMMFWYRQQPGQSLTLIATANQGSEATYESGFVIDKFPISRPNLTFSTLTVSNMSPEDSSIYLCSVEDPVDTGSSYNSPLHFGNGTRLTVT.

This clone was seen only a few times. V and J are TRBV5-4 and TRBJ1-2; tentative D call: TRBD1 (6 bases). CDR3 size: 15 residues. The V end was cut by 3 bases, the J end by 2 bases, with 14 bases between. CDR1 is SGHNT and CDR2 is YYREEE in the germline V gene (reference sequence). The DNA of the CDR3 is TGTGCCAGCAGCTCCCCTGCAGGGGCAAACTATGGCTACACCTTC. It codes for CASSSPAGANYGYTF.

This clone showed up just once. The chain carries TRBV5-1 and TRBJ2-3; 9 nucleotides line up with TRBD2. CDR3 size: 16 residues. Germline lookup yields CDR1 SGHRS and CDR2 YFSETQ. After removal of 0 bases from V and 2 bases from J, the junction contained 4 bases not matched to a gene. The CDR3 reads CASSLVSGGYTDTQYF. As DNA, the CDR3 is TGCGCCAGCAGCTTGGTTAGCGGGGGTTACACAGATACGCAGTATTTT.

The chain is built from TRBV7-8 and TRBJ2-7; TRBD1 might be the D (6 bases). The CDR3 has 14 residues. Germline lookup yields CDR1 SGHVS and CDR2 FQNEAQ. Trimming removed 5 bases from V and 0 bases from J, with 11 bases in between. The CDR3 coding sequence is TGTGCCAGCAGCAAGACAGGTTCCTCCTACGAGCAGTACTTC. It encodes CASSKTGSSYEQYF.

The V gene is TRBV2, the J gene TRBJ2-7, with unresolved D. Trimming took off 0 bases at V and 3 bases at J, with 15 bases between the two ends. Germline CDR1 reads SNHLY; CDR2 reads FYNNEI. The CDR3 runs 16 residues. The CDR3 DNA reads TGTGCCAGCAGTGAAGCGCTTTTGGCCTCACGCTACGAGCAGTACTTC. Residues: CASSEALLASRYEQYF.

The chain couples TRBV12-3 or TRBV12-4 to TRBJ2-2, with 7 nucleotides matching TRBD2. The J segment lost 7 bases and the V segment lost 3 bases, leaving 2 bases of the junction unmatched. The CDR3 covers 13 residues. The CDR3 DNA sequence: TGTGCCAGCAGTTTTCGGGGGGTCGGGGAGCTGTTTTTT. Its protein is CASSFRGVGELFF.

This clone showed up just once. CDR3 DNA sequence: TGTGCCAGCAGTGTGGAACAGGGTTTGCTTCAGCCCCAGCATTTT. This encodes CASSVEQGLLQPQHF. The gene calls are TRBV2 and TRBJ1-5; tentatively, D is TRBD1 (6 bases). V was cut by 4 bases and J by 6 bases, with 16 bases left in between. The CDR3 consists of 15 residues. Germline values: CDR1 SNHLY, CDR2 FYNNEI. The full variable domain, completed using reference TRBV2 and TRBJ1-5, is EPEVTQTPSHQVTQMGQEVILRCVPISNHLYFYWYRQILGQKVEFLVSFYNNEISEKSEIFDDQFSVERPDGSNFTLKIRSTKLEDSAMYFCASSVEQGLLQPQHFGDGTRLSIL.

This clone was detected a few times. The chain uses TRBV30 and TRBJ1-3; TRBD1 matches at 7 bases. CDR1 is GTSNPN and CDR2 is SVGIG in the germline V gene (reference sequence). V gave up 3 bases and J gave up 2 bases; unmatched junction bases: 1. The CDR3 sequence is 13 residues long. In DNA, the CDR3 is TGTGCCTGGAGAGACAGGGCTGGAAACACCATATATTTT. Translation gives CAWRDRAGNTIYF.

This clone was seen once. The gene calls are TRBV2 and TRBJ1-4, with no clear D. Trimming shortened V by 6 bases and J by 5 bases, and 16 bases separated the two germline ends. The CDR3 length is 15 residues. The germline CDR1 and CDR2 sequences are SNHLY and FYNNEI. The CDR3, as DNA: TGTGCCAGCAGCGACCGACTAGCGGGGAATGAAAAACTGTTTTTT. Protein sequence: CASSDRLAGNEKLFF.

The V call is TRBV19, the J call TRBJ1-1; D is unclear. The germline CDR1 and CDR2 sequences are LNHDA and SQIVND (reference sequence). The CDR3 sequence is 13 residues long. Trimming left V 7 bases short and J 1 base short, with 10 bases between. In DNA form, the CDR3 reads TGTGCCAGTACCCCACATGAGAACACTGAAGCTTTCTTT. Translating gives CASTPHENTEAFF.

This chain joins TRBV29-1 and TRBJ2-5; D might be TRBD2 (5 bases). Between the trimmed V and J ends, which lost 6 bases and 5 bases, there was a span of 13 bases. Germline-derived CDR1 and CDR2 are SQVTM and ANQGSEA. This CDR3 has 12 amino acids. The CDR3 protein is CSVVGSVETQYF. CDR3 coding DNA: TGCAGCGTAGTGGGTAGCGTGGAGACCCAGTACTTC.

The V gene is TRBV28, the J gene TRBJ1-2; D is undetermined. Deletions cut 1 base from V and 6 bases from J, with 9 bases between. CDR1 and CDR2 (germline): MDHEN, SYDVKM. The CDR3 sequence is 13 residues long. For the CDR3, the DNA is TGTGCCAGCAGTTTATTCCCCAGGAATGGCTACACCTTC. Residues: CASSLFPRNGYTF.

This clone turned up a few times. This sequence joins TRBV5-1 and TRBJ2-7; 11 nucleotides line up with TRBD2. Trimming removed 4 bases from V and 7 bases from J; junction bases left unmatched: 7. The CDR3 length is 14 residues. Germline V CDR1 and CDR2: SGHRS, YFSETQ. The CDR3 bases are TGCGCCAGCAGCACCGGGACTAGCGGCGAGGAGCAGTACTTC. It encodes CASSTGTSGEEQYF.

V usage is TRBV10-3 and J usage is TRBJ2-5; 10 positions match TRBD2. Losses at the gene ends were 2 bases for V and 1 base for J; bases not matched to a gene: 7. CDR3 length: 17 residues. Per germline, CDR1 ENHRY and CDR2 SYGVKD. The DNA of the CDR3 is TGTGCCATCAGTGAGCCTGGACTAGCGGAGCTCCAAGAGACCCAGTACTTC. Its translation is CAISEPGLAELQETQYF.

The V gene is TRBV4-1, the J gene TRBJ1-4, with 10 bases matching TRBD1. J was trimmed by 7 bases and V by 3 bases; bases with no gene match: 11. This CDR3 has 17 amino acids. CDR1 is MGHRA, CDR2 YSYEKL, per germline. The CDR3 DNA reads TGCGCCAGCAGCCAGGGACAGGGGCCCCTATGGGGTGAAAAACTGTTTTTT. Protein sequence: CASSQGQGPLWGEKLFF.

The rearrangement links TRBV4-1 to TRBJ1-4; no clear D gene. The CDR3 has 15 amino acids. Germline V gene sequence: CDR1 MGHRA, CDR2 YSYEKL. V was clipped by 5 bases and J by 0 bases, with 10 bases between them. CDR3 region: CASSFRLATNEKLFF. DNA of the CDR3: TGCGCCAGCAGCTTCAGGCTGGCAACTAATGAAAAACTGTTTTTT.

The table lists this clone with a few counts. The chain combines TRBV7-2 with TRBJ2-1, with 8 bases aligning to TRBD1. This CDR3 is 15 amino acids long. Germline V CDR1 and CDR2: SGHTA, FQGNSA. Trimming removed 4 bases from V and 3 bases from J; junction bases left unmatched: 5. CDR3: CASSSTGDRYNEQFF. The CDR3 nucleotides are TGTGCCAGCAGCTCGACAGGGGATCGCTACAATGAGCAGTTCTTC.

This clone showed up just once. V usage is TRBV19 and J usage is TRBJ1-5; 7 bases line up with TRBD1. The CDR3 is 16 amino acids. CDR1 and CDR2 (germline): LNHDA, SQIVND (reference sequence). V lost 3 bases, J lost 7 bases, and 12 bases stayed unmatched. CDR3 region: CASSMQRQGGGQPQHF. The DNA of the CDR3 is TGTGCCAGTAGTATGCAGCGACAGGGTGGAGGGCAGCCCCAGCATTTT.

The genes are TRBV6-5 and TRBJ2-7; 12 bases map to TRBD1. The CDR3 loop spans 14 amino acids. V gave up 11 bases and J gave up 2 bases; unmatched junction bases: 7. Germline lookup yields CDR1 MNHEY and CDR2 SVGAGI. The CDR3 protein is CAGAGTGGTYEQYF. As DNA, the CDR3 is TGTGCCGGGGCCGGGACAGGGGGCACCTACGAGCAGTACTTC.

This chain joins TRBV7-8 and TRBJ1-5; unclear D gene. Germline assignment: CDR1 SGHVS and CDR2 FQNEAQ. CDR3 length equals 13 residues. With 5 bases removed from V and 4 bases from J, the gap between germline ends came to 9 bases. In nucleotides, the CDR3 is TGTGCCAGCAGCGGAGCACGGAATCAGCCCCAGCATTTT. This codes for CASSGARNQPQHF.

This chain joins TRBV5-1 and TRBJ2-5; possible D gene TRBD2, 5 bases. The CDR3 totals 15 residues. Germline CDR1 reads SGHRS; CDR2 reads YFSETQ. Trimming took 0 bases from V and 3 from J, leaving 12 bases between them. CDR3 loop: CASSLALVAKETQYF. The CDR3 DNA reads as TGCGCCAGCAGCTTGGCCCTGGTAGCGAAAGAGACCCAGTACTTC.

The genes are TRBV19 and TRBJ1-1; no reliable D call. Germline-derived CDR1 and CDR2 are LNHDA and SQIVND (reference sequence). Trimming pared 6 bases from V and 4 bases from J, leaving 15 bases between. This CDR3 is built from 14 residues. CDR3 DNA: TGTGCCAGTAGCCCGCTGGAGTACCTCACTGAAGCTTTCTTT. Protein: CASSPLEYLTEAFF.

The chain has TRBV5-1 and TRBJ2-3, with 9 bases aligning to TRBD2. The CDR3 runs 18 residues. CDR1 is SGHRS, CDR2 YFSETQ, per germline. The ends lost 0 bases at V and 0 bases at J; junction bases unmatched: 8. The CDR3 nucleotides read TGCGCCAGCAGCTTGGCCAGAAGCGGGAGGCCGAGCACAGATACGCAGTATTTT. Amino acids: CASSLARSGRPSTDTQYF.

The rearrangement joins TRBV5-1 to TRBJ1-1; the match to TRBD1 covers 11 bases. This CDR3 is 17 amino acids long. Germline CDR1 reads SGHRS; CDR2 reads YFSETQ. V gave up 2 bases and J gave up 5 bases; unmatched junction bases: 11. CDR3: CASSFGGTGGYWTEAFF. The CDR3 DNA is TGCGCCAGCAGCTTTGGCGGGACAGGGGGGTATTGGACTGAAGCTTTCTTT.

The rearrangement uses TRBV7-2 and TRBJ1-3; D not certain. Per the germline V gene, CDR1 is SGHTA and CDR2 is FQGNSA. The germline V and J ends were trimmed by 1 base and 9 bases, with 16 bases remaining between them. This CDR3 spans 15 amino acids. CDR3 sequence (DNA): TGTGCCAGCAGCTTAGGAATCTTGGAGTTAGGCACCATATATTTT. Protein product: CASSLGILELGTIYF.

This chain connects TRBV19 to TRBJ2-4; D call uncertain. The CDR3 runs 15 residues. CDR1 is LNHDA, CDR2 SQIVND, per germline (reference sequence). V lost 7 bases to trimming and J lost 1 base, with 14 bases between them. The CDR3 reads CASNNKNPAKNIQYF. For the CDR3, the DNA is TGTGCCAGTAATAACAAGAACCCTGCCAAAAACATTCAGTACTTC.